A selection of T cell receptor beta chains follows, all from one sample in a study of technical replicates of blood from a handful of donors. Measured with immunoSEQ multiplex PCR; TCRdb has only the in-frame clones, and not every one. Among tens of thousands of clones listed, about 94% were seen once. Sequenced sample: T cells isolated from PBMCs. Receptors originate from a human donor in good health. The CDR3 runs from the conserved cysteine through the conserved F or W. Fields, in order: J gene, D gene, clone size, V gene, CDR3 DNA, CDR3 protein. A D gene is named only where the DNA matches it firmly. Clone size is given for some rows only: seen once, a few or many times, or a class if the clone is expanded.

j_call: TRBJ1-5; d_call: -; clone_size: -; v_call: TRBV5-1; cdr3_nt: TGCGCCAGCAGTTCAGGGGCTAATCAGCCCCAGCATTTT; cdr3_aa: CASSSGANQPQHF
j_call: TRBJ2-1; d_call: -; clone_size: -; v_call: TRBV5-1; cdr3_nt: TGCGCCAGCAGCTTGGTAGTAGCGGCCAATACCTACAATGAGCAGTTCTTC; cdr3_aa: CASSLVVAANTYNEQFF
j_call: TRBJ1-5; d_call: TRBD1; clone_size: -; v_call: TRBV28; cdr3_nt: TGTGCCAGCAGTTTGACAGGGATAGAAGATCAGCCCCAGCATTTT; cdr3_aa: CASSLTGIEDQPQHF
j_call: TRBJ2-2; d_call: TRBD2; clone_size: -; v_call: TRBV29-1; cdr3_nt: TGCAGCGTTGATAGTGGGGGGGTATCGTGGTTCAACACCGGGGAGCTGTTTTTT; cdr3_aa: CSVDSGGVSWFNTGELFF
j_call: TRBJ2-1; d_call: -; clone_size: -; v_call: TRBV18; cdr3_nt: TGTGCCAGCTCACCGGACAGCTCCTACAATGAGCAGTTCTTC; cdr3_aa: CASSPDSSYNEQFF
j_call: TRBJ2-7; d_call: -; clone_size: -; v_call: TRBV6-1; cdr3_nt: TGTGCCAGCAGTGAAATCCAGGAGCAGTACTTC; cdr3_aa: CASSEIQEQYF
j_call: TRBJ1-4; d_call: -; clone_size: -; v_call: TRBV15; cdr3_nt: TGTGCCACCAGCAGAGATCGGGGGGGGGAGAGTGAAAAACTGTTTTTT; cdr3_aa: CATSRDRGGESEKLFF
j_call: TRBJ1-1; d_call: -; clone_size: -; v_call: TRBV6-5; cdr3_nt: TGTGCCAGCAGTTATTACTACATGAACACTGAAGCTTTCTTT; cdr3_aa: CASSYYYMNTEAFF
j_call: TRBJ2-1; d_call: TRBD2; clone_size: -; v_call: TRBV10-3; cdr3_nt: TGTGCCATCAGGCGGGAGGCCCTAAATGAGCAGTTCTTC; cdr3_aa: CAIRREALNEQFF
j_call: TRBJ2-7; d_call: -; clone_size: -; v_call: TRBV27; cdr3_nt: TGTGCCAGCAGTTTGGCGGGGAGGAGTTTCTACGAGCAGTACTTC; cdr3_aa: CASSLAGRSFYEQYF
j_call: TRBJ1-2; d_call: TRBD1; clone_size: -; v_call: TRBV7-6; cdr3_nt: TGTGCCAGCAGCTTAGGCGACAGGGCTGGCTACACCTTC; cdr3_aa: CASSLGDRAGYTF
j_call: TRBJ2-2; d_call: TRBD2; clone_size: -; v_call: TRBV10-1; cdr3_nt: TGCGCCAGCAGTGAACTAGCGGGGTTCGTGGGCGGGGAGCTGTTTTTT; cdr3_aa: CASSELAGFVGGELFF
j_call: TRBJ2-5; d_call: TRBD1; clone_size: -; v_call: TRBV5-1; cdr3_nt: TGCGCCAGCAGCTATAGACAGGGGAGCCCGGCCGCCACCCAGTACTTC; cdr3_aa: CASSYRQGSPAATQYF
j_call: TRBJ2-1; d_call: TRBD1; clone_size: -; v_call: TRBV5-1; cdr3_nt: TGCGCCAGCAGACTGACAGGGATCGTATACAATGAGCAGTTCTTC; cdr3_aa: CASRLTGIVYNEQFF
j_call: TRBJ1-2; d_call: TRBD1; clone_size: -; v_call: TRBV27; cdr3_nt: TGTGCCAGCAGTTTAGGCAGGACAGGGCGCTATGGCTACACCTTC; cdr3_aa: CASSLGRTGRYGYTF
j_call: TRBJ2-7; d_call: TRBD1; clone_size: -; v_call: TRBV19; cdr3_nt: TGTGCCAGTAGCCGGGACAGCTACGAGCAGTACTTC; cdr3_aa: CASSRDSYEQYF
j_call: TRBJ1-1; d_call: -; clone_size: -; v_call: TRBV28; cdr3_nt: TGTGCCAGCAGTTTCCCCCTGACAGGGAACACTGAAGCTTTCTTT; cdr3_aa: CASSFPLTGNTEAFF
j_call: TRBJ1-1; d_call: TRBD1; clone_size: -; v_call: TRBV11-3; cdr3_nt: TGTGCCAGCAGCCATCCTCCCCCAGGGGGCACTGAAGCTTTCTTT; cdr3_aa: CASSHPPPGGTEAFF
j_call: TRBJ1-5; d_call: TRBD1; clone_size: -; v_call: TRBV28; cdr3_nt: TGTGCCAGCAGTGAGCCGGGACAGGGTTTGGGGCGGAATCAGCCCCAGCATTTT; cdr3_aa: CASSEPGQGLGRNQPQHF
j_call: TRBJ1-2; d_call: -; clone_size: -; v_call: TRBV28; cdr3_nt: TGTGCCAGCAGTTTCTGGATCAGGGTCGAGGATGGCTACACCTTC; cdr3_aa: CASSFWIRVEDGYTF
j_call: TRBJ1-1; d_call: TRBD1; clone_size: -; v_call: TRBV6-5; cdr3_nt: TGTGCCACCGAAGCCGGGACAGGGAACACTGAAGCTTTCTTT; cdr3_aa: CATEAGTGNTEAFF
j_call: TRBJ2-6; d_call: TRBD1; clone_size: -; v_call: TRBV6-5; cdr3_nt: TGTGCCAGCAGAAGACAGGGGTACGGGGCCAACGTCCTGACTTTC; cdr3_aa: CASRRQGYGANVLTF
j_call: TRBJ1-1; d_call: -; clone_size: -; v_call: TRBV27; cdr3_nt: TGTGCCAGCAGGGGGCCTCAGGGTACTGGGAGGGAAGCTTTCTTT; cdr3_aa: CASRGPQGTGREAFF
j_call: TRBJ2-7; d_call: -; clone_size: -; v_call: TRBV9; cdr3_nt: TGTGCCAGCAGCGGTAGCTCCTACGAGCAGTACTTC; cdr3_aa: CASSGSSYEQYF
j_call: TRBJ2-4; d_call: -; clone_size: -; v_call: TRBV28; cdr3_nt: TGTGCCAGCAGTTTCGTGACAATCCAAAACATTCAGTACTTC; cdr3_aa: CASSFVTIQNIQYF
j_call: TRBJ2-3; d_call: TRBD2; clone_size: -; v_call: TRBV13; cdr3_nt: TGTGCCAGCAGCTTTGTACTAGCGGGGGGGACCACAGATACGCAGTATTTT; cdr3_aa: CASSFVLAGGTTDTQYF
j_call: TRBJ2-3; d_call: -; clone_size: -; v_call: TRBV9; cdr3_nt: TGTGCCAGCAGCGGTAGAACAGATACGCAGTATTTT; cdr3_aa: CASSGRTDTQYF
j_call: TRBJ2-2; d_call: TRBD1; clone_size: -; v_call: TRBV27; cdr3_nt: TGTGCCAGCAGCCCCCGGACAGGGGTAAGCGGGGAGCTGTTTTTT; cdr3_aa: CASSPRTGVSGELFF
j_call: TRBJ1-5; d_call: -; clone_size: -; v_call: TRBV7-9; cdr3_nt: TGTGCCAGCAGCTTAGGCAGTTATAGCAATCAGCCCCAGCATTTT; cdr3_aa: CASSLGSYSNQPQHF
j_call: TRBJ1-2; d_call: -; clone_size: -; v_call: TRBV5-1; cdr3_nt: TGCGCCAGCAGTACTGGGGCAGGGGATGGCTACACCTTC; cdr3_aa: CASSTGAGDGYTF
j_call: TRBJ1-4; d_call: -; clone_size: -; v_call: TRBV5-5; cdr3_nt: TGTGCCAGCAGCTTGATCTCAGGGAATGAAAAACTGTTTTTT; cdr3_aa: CASSLISGNEKLFF
j_call: TRBJ1-2; d_call: TRBD1; clone_size: -; v_call: TRBV19; cdr3_nt: TGTGCCAGTAGTATTGACAGGGGGAATGGCTACACCTTC; cdr3_aa: CASSIDRGNGYTF
j_call: TRBJ1-2; d_call: -; clone_size: -; v_call: TRBV7-9; cdr3_nt: TGTGCCAGCAGCTCATGGACAGCTAACTATGGCTACACCTTC; cdr3_aa: CASSSWTANYGYTF
j_call: TRBJ1-5; d_call: -; clone_size: -; v_call: TRBV9; cdr3_nt: TGTGCCAGCAGCCGAGAGGGTACGGATCAGCCCCAGCATTTT; cdr3_aa: CASSREGTDQPQHF
j_call: TRBJ2-7; d_call: -; clone_size: -; v_call: TRBV18; cdr3_nt: TGTGCCAGCTCACTCGCTGCTGGCGGGGCTTACGAGCAGTACTTC; cdr3_aa: CASSLAAGGAYEQYF
j_call: TRBJ2-7; d_call: -; clone_size: once; v_call: TRBV9; cdr3_nt: TGTGCCAGCAGCGTAGGTCCAGGGATAACATTTCAGGAGCAGTACTTC; cdr3_aa: CASSVGPGITFQEQYF
j_call: TRBJ1-1; d_call: TRBD1; clone_size: -; v_call: TRBV29-1; cdr3_nt: TGCAGCGCTCGGGACAGGACGTTTGCTGAAGCTTTCTTT; cdr3_aa: CSARDRTFAEAFF
j_call: TRBJ2-5; d_call: -; clone_size: -; v_call: TRBV18; cdr3_nt: TGTGCCAGCTCACCACGCCAGAACCAAGAGACCCAGTACTTC; cdr3_aa: CASSPRQNQETQYF
j_call: TRBJ2-7; d_call: TRBD1; clone_size: -; v_call: TRBV5-4; cdr3_nt: TGTGCCAGCAGTGGACAGGGCGGTTACGAGCAGTACTTC; cdr3_aa: CASSGQGGYEQYF
j_call: TRBJ2-5; d_call: -; clone_size: once; v_call: TRBV10-3; cdr3_nt: TGTGCCATCAGTGATCTCGGGGGTGGGGCAAGAGACCAGTACTTC; cdr3_aa: CAISDLGGGARDQYF
j_call: TRBJ1-4; d_call: TRBD1; clone_size: -; v_call: TRBV10-1; cdr3_nt: TGCGCCAGCAGTGAGGGATCGACAGGGATGGACGAAAAACTGTTTTTT; cdr3_aa: CASSEGSTGMDEKLFF
j_call: TRBJ1-5; d_call: -; clone_size: -; v_call: TRBV11-2; cdr3_nt: TGTGCCAGCAGCCCCCAAACCGGTACAGTTCATCAGCCCCAGCATTTT; cdr3_aa: CASSPQTGTVHQPQHF
j_call: TRBJ1-5; d_call: -; clone_size: -; v_call: TRBV19; cdr3_nt: TGTGCCAGTACTCGGGGTTGGCGGAGAGGTCAGCCCCAGCATTTT; cdr3_aa: CASTRGWRRGQPQHF
j_call: TRBJ1-2; d_call: TRBD1; clone_size: -; v_call: TRBV6-5; cdr3_nt: TGTGCCAGCAGCAGACAGGGATCGGATGGCTACACCTTC; cdr3_aa: CASSRQGSDGYTF
j_call: TRBJ2-7; d_call: TRBD1; clone_size: -; v_call: TRBV7-9; cdr3_nt: TGTGCCAGCAGCTTAGCCGTGGACAGGGGATCCGAGCAGTACTTC; cdr3_aa: CASSLAVDRGSEQYF
j_call: TRBJ2-1; d_call: TRBD2; clone_size: -; v_call: TRBV5-1; cdr3_nt: TGCGCCAGCAGCTTGGGGCGGGGGACCTACAATGAGCAGTTCTTC; cdr3_aa: CASSLGRGTYNEQFF
j_call: TRBJ1-2; d_call: TRBD1; clone_size: -; v_call: TRBV6-1; cdr3_nt: TGTGCCAGCAAGGGGACAGCGAACTATGGCTACACCTTC; cdr3_aa: CASKGTANYGYTF
j_call: TRBJ2-7; d_call: -; clone_size: -; v_call: TRBV4-1; cdr3_nt: TGCGCCAGCAGCCAAGTACAGAAAACCTCCTACGAGCAGTACTTC; cdr3_aa: CASSQVQKTSYEQYF
j_call: TRBJ2-5; d_call: TRBD1; clone_size: -; v_call: TRBV6-1; cdr3_nt: TGTGCCAGCAGTGGACCTACAGGGGACGCTACCGAGACCCAGTACTTC; cdr3_aa: CASSGPTGDATETQYF
j_call: TRBJ2-1; d_call: TRBD2; clone_size: -; v_call: TRBV25-1; cdr3_nt: TGTGCCAGCAGTCAGGGACTAGCTTCAGGGGAGTTCTTC; cdr3_aa: CASSQGLASGEFF